This T cell receptor beta chain is drawn from a study of T cell clonotyping in hematopoietic cell transplantation. V was shortened by 5 bases and J by 4 bases, with 6 bases between the two germline ends. Germline CDR1 reads MNHEY; CDR2 reads SVGAGI. The CDR3 spans 12 residues. Study-wide results and caveats: Without cell sorting, CD4 versus CD8 contributions remain unresolved. Recipient TCR diversity dropped after transplant; expanded clonotypes rose from day 30 to 180. At the given depth, recipient repertoires were over 95% de novo clonotypes.

Regarding this clone: Its antigen is not known.

Assay used: immunoSEQ multiplex PCR; TCRdb lists only in-frame clones, some missing. The data contain 6,000 to 9,500 clones, 90% to 95% of them seen just once; the ten biggest clones take up roughly 4.5%. The sequence came from a female patient aged 50-59 years who had an allogeneic stem cell transplant from an unrelated donor, so the T cells may come from the graft donor. Some clones in this sample may be carry-over from other donors' samples. The V and J genes are TRBV6-5 and TRBJ1-5; TRBD1 is a possible D gene (6 bases). The material was PBMCs, obtained 180 days after allogeneic stem cell transplant. The CDR3 DNA sequence: TGTGCCAGCAGTGGACAGAATCAGCCCCAGCATTTT. As protein: CASSGQNQPQHF.